The entry below describes one TCR beta chain. Its target is unknown. Stable Graves' hyperthyroidism meant no ophthalmopathy progression within 18 months. Diagnostic assessment was based on clinical symptoms, serum thyroxine and TRAb, thyroid ultrasound and orbital computed tomography. This specimen comes from a study of T cells in Graves' hyperthyroidism and ophthalmopathy. Findings and limits, study-wide: It was a median approximately 6 months before onset that the model predicted ophthalmopathy. In blood, most of the thyroid clonotypes expanded above 0.001 were also present.

The TCR beta CDR3 regions underwent amplification using RNA transcripts as the source. HTBI primers were the set used in a first-round RT-PCR of the TCR CDR3. In TCRdb, the multiplex PCR reads were re-called with MiXCR into one record per CDR3 protein. In the table there are about 840,000 distinct CDR3 sequences, about two fifths of which are singletons. The clonotype was recovered from a man aged 18 to 29 with Graves' hyperthyroidism. The sample consisted of blood.

The CDR3 DNA reads TGCGCCAGCTTGGTGGTTGGAGCTTTCTTT. Translating gives CASLVVGAFF. This chain connects TRBV5-1 to TRBJ1-1; D gene ambiguous. CDR3 length equals 10 residues. V lost 7 bases and J lost 10, with 11 bases in between. Germline V gene data show CDR1 as SGHRS and CDR2 as YFSETQ.